This T cell receptor beta chain appears in the sequencing data of a study of cytomegalovirus exposure and HLA in healthy donors. For this clone: Its antigen is unidentified.

Whole-study findings and limits: According to a later analysis, most TCR beta chains associated with CMV appeared HLA-restricted.

Trimming took 4 bases from V and 9 from J; bases not matched to a gene: 4. CDR3 length equals 15 residues. The V gene's germline CDR1 is SEHNR and CDR2 FQNEAQ (reference sequence). PCR used 60 Vbeta primers and 13 Jbeta primers. The table came from immunoSEQ multiplex PCR; TCRdb's copy has only in-frame clones and leaves some out. This table has 120,000 to 150,000 clones, approximately 83% appearing once. The chain is built from TRBV7-9 and TRBJ2-1; 15 nucleotides line up with TRBD2. This TCR was recovered from a male donor in good health and CMV-seronegative. Specimen: PBMCs. As DNA, the CDR3 is TGTGCCAGCAGCTCGGGGACTAGCGGGAGGTGTGAGCAGTTCTTC. As protein: CASSSGTSGRCEQFF.